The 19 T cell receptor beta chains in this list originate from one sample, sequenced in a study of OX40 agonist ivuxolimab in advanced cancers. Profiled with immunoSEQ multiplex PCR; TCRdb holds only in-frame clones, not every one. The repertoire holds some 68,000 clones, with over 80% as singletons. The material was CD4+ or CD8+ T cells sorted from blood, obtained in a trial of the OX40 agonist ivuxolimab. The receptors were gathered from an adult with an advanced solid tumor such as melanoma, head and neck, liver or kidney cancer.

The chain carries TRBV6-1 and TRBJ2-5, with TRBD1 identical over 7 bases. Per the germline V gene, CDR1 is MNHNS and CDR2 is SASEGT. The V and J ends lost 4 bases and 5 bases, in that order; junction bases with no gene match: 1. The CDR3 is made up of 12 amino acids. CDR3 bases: TGTGCCAGCAGTGCACAGGGGGAGACCCAGTACTTC. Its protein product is CASSAQGETQYF.

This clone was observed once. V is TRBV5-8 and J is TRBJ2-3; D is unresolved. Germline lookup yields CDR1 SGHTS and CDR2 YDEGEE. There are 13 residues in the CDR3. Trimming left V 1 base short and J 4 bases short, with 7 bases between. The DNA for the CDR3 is TGTGCCAGCAGCTTGTGGCAATCAGATACGCAGTATTTT. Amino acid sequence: CASSLWQSDTQYF. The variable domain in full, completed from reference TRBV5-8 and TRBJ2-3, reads EAGVTQSPTHLIKTRGQQATLRCSPISGHTSVYWYQQALGLGLQFLLWYDEGEERNRGNFPPRFSGRQFPNYSSELNVNALELEDSALYLCASSLWQSDTQYFGPGTRLTVL.

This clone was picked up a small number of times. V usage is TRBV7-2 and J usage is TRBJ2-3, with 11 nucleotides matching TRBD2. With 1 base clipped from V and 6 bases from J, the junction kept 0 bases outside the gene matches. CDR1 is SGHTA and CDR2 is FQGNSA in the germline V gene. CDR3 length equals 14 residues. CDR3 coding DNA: TGTGCCAGCAGCTTAGTAGCGGGAGGGGATACGCAGTATTTT. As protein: CASSLVAGGDTQYF. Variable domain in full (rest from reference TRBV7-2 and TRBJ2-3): GAGVSQSPSNKVTEKGKDVELRCDPISGHTALYWYRQSLGQGLEFLIYFQGNSAPDKSGLPSDRFSAERTGGSVSTLTIQRTQQEDSAVYLCASSLVAGGDTQYFGPGTRLTVL.

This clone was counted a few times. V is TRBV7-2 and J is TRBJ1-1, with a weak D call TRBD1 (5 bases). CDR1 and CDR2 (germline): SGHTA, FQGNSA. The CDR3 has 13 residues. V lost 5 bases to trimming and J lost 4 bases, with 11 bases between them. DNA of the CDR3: TGTGCCAGCAGCCCCAGTGGGGGCACTGAAGCTTTCTTT. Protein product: CASSPSGGTEAFF.

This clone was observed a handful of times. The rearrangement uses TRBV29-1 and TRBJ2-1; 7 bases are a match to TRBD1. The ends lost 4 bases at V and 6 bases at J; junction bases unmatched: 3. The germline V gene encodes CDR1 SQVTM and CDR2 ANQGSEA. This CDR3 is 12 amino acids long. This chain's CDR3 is CSVGSGGNEQFF. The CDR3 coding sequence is TGCAGCGTTGGTTCAGGGGGCAATGAGCAGTTCTTC.

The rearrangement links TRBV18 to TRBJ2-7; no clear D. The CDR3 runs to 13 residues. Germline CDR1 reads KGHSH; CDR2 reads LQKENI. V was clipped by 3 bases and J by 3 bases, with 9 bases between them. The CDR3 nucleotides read TGTGCCAGCTCACCGTTCGGCGACTACGAGCAGTACTTC. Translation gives CASSPFGDYEQYF.

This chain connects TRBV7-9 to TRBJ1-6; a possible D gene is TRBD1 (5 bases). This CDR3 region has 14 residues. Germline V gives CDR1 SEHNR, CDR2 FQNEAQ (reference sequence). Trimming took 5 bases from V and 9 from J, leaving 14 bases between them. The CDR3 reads CASSTAGTGSPLHF. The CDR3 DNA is TGTGCCAGCAGCACAGCGGGGACTGGTTCACCCCTCCACTTT.

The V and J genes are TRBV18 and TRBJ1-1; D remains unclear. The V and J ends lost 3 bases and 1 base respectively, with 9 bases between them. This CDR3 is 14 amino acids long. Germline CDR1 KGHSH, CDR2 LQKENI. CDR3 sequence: CASSPSIKNTEAFF. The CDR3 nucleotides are TGTGCCAGCTCACCCTCAATCAAGAACACTGAAGCTTTCTTT. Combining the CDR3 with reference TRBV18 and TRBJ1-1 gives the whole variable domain NAGVMQNPRHLVRRRGQEARLRCSPMKGHSHVYWYRQLPEEGLKFMVYLQKENIIDESGMPKERFSAEFPKEGPSILRIQQVVRGDSAAYFCASSPSIKNTEAFFGQGTRLTVV.

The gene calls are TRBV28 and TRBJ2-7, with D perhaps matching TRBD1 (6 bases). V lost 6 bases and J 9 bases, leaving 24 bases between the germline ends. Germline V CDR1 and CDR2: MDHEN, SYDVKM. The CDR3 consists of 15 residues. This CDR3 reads CASRSGQFGVGVQYF. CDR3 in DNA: TGTGCCAGCAGGTCCGGACAGTTCGGGGTTGGGGTGCAGTACTTC. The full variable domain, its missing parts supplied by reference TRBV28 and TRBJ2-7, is DVKVTQSSRYLVKRTGEKVFLECVQDMDHENMFWYRQDPGLGLRLIYFSYDVKMKEKGDIPEGYSVSREKKERFSLILESASTNQTSMYLCASRSGQFGVGVQYFGPGTRLTVT.

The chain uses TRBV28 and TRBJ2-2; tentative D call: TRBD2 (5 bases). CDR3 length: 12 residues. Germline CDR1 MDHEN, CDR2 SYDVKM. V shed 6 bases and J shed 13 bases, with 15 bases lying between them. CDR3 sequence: CASSPRGFGLFF. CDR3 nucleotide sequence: TGTGCCAGCAGCCCCCGGGGTTTTGGGCTGTTTTTT.

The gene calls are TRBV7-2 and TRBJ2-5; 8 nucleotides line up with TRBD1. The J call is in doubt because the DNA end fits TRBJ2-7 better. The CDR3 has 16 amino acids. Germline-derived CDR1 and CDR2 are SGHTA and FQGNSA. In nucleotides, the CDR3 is TGTGCCAGCAGCTCCGCAGACTACAGGGGGGCCTACGAGCAGTACTTC. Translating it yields CASSSADYRGAYEQYF.

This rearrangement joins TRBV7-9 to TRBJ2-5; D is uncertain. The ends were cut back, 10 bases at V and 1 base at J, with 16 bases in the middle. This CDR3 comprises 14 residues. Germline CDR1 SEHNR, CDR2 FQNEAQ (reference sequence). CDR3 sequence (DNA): TGTGCCACCCAAACCCGGGCCTCCCAAGAGACCCAGTACTTC. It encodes CATQTRASQETQYF.

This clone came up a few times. The CDR3 bases are TGTGCCAGCAGTGAGGGGCAGGAAAATGAAAAACTGTTTTTT. This translates into CASSEGQENEKLFF. The V gene is TRBV6-1, the J gene TRBJ1-4; D possibly corresponds to TRBD1 (5 bases). CDR3 size: 14 residues. Deletions cut 3 bases from V and 5 bases from J, with 10 bases between. The germline gives CDR1 MNHNS, CDR2 SASEGT.

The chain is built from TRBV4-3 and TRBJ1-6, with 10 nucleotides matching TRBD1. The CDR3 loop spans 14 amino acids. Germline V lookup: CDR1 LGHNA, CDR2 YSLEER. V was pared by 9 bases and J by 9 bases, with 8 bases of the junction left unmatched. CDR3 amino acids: CASNRDRGFSPLHF. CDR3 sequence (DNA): TGCGCCAGTAACCGGGACAGGGGTTTTTCACCCCTCCACTTT.

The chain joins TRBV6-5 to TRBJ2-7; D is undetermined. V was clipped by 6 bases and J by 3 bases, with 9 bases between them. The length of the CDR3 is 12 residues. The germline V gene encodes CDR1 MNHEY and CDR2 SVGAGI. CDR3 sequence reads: CASRDQVYEQYF. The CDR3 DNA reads TGTGCCAGCAGGGACCAGGTCTACGAGCAGTACTTC.

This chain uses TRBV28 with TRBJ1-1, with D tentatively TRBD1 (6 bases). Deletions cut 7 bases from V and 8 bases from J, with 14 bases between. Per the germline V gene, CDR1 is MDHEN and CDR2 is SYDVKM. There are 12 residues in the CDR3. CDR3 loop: CASTDPQGEAFF. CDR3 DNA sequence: TGTGCCAGCACCGACCCCCAGGGGGAAGCTTTCTTT.

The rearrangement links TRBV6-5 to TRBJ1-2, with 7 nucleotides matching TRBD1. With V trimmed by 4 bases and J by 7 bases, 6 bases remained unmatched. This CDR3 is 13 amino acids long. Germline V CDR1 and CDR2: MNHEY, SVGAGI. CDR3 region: CASSLQGSGGYTF. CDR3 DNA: TGTGCCAGCAGTTTACAGGGGAGCGGTGGCTACACCTTC.

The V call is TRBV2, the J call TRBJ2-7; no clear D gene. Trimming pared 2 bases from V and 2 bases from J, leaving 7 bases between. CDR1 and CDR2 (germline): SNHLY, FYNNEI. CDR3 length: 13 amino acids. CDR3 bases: TGTGCCAGCAGTGAACTGTTGACCTACGAGCAGTACTTC. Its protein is CASSELLTYEQYF. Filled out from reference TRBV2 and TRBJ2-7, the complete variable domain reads EPEVTQTPSHQVTQMGQEVILRCVPISNHLYFYWYRQILGQKVEFLVSFYNNEISEKSEIFDDQFSVERPDGSNFTLKIRSTKLEDSAMYFCASSELLTYEQYFGPGTRLTVT.

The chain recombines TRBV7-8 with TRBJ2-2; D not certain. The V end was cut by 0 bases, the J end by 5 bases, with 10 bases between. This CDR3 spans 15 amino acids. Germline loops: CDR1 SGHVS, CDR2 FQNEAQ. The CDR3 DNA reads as TGTGCCAGCAGCTTAGCGGGGTCGAGAACCGGGGAGCTGTTTTTT. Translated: CASSLAGSRTGELFF.